The TCR beta chain described here comes from a study of blood T cell repertoires in COVID-19. Profiling relied on immunoSEQ multiplex PCR, and the TCRdb table lists in-frame clones only, not all of them. Of some 300,000 clones detected, roughly 90% appear once; the ten largest clones hold approximately 8.8%. Germline CDR1 is SGHTA and CDR2 is FQGTGA. This CDR3 has 16 residues. The V and J ends lost 6 bases and 4 bases, in that order; junction bases with no gene match: 12. The sample was PBMCs or T cells enriched from blood (not recorded which). The chain joins TRBV7-3 to TRBJ2-3; 8 bases are a match to TRBD2. This receptor was taken from a woman in her thirties or forties who had recovered from COVID-19. The chain's CDR3 is CASSIQSGRGSDTQYF. In nucleotides, the CDR3 is TGTGCCAGCAGTATCCAAAGCGGGAGAGGGTCAGATACGCAGTATTTT.